The 26 T cell receptor beta chains below were found in one sample sequenced in a study of T cells after posttransplantation cyclophosphamide. TCRdb's copy holds only in-frame clones and misses some; the assay was immunoSEQ multiplex PCR. Here the sample spans more than 50,000 clones, roughly 84% being singletons. The sequenced material came from PBMCs. The receptors come from a man aged 25 to 40 with a blood cancer, CMV-positive, and with a related stem cell donor.

The chain recombines TRBV4-2 with TRBJ2-2; D remains ambiguous. The CDR3 contains 14 residues. The V and J ends lost 1 base and 6 bases respectively, with 9 bases between them. Germline CDR1 and CDR2: LGHNA and YNFKEQ. In DNA, the CDR3 is TGTGCCAGCAGCCAAGTGAGCTCCTCCGGGGAGCTGTTTTTT. It codes for CASSQVSSSGELFF.

The V gene is TRBV5-4, the J gene TRBJ2-1; D possibly corresponds to TRBD2 (5 bases). Germline-derived CDR1 and CDR2 are SGHNT and YYREEE (reference sequence). CDR3 length: 17 residues. Trimming shortened V by 0 bases and J by 0 bases, and 13 bases separated the two germline ends. The CDR3 nucleotides read TGTGCCAGCAGCTTGGGGCAGCGGCTGAGCTCCTACAATGAGCAGTTCTTC. Translating it yields CASSLGQRLSSYNEQFF.

The chain uses TRBV7-2 and TRBJ2-7, with a tentative D call TRBD2 (6 bases). CDR1 SGHTA and CDR2 FQGNSA come from the germline V gene. The germline V and J ends were trimmed by 7 bases and 2 bases, with 12 bases remaining between them. The CDR3 is made up of 13 amino acids. The CDR3 here is CASTSGLTYEQYF. The CDR3 DNA sequence: TGTGCCAGCACGTCGGGACTCACCTACGAGCAGTACTTC.

The chain combines TRBV11-2 with TRBJ2-7, with D possibly matching TRBD2 (6 bases). Trimming cost V 6 bases and J 2 bases, with 17 bases left between them. This CDR3 has 15 residues. Germline V gene data show CDR1 as SGHAT and CDR2 as FQNNGV. The chain's CDR3 is CASSRRDSGAYEQYF. The CDR3 DNA follows: TGTGCCAGCAGTCGAAGGGACTCGGGGGCCTACGAGCAGTACTTC.

The chain is built from TRBV7-3 and TRBJ1-1; TRBD1 might be the D (6 bases). This CDR3 contains 14 residues. From germline, CDR1 is SGHTA and CDR2 FQGTGA. Trimming removed 0 bases at V and 4 bases at J, with 9 bases between. The CDR3 DNA sequence: TGTGCCAGCAGCTTAACGCAGGGGAGCACTGAAGCTTTCTTT. It is translated as CASSLTQGSTEAFF.

This chain uses TRBV11-2 with TRBJ2-2, with 7 bases matching TRBD2. The CDR3 covers 17 residues. Per the germline V gene, CDR1 is SGHAT and CDR2 is FQNNGV. V shed 2 bases and J 3 bases; nucleotides not matched to a gene: 9. Here the CDR3 DNA reads TGTGCCAGCAGCTTACAAAGACTAGCTGGATACACCGGGGAGCTGTTTTTT. Translating it yields CASSLQRLAGYTGELFF.

This rearrangement joins TRBV7-3 to TRBJ2-2; D is uncertain. The CDR3 extends over 15 amino acids. Germline-derived CDR1 and CDR2 are SGHTA and FQGTGA. V shed 2 bases and J shed 0 bases, with 7 bases lying between them. The CDR3 loop is CASSLYGPNTGELFF. As DNA, the CDR3 is TGTGCCAGCAGCTTATATGGCCCGAACACCGGGGAGCTGTTTTTT.

The chain uses TRBV7-9 and TRBJ2-1; 10 bases agree with TRBD2. CDR3 length: 13 residues. V shed 11 bases, J shed 4 bases, and the junction held 5 bases outside the gene matches. Germline V gene data show CDR1 as SEHNR and CDR2 as FQNEAQ (reference sequence). This CDR3 reads CAGERGGYNEQFF. The CDR3 nucleotides are TGTGCCGGAGAGCGGGGGGGGTACAATGAGCAGTTCTTC.

This chain connects TRBV30 to TRBJ1-6, with 8 positions matching TRBD1. The CDR3 length is 15 residues. Unmatched junction bases numbered 8, after V lost 2 bases and J lost 8 bases. CDR1 GTSNPN and CDR2 SVGIG come from the germline V gene (reference sequence). CDR3 loop: CAWSSDREFYSPLHF. For the CDR3, the DNA is TGTGCCTGGAGTTCGGACAGGGAGTTTTATTCACCCCTCCACTTT.

The rearrangement links TRBV4-1 to TRBJ2-7; 10 bases are shared with TRBD2. The CDR3 runs to 16 residues. With V trimmed by 1 base and J by 1 base, 4 bases remained unmatched. Germline CDR1 is MGHRA and CDR2 is YSYEKL. CDR3 bases: TGCGCCAGCAGCCAAGCACTAGCGGGGAAATCCTACGAGCAGTACTTC. Protein: CASSQALAGKSYEQYF.

The chain carries TRBV7-2 and TRBJ1-1; no reliable D call. Trimming removed 1 base at V and 1 base at J, with 7 bases between. The germline V gene encodes CDR1 SGHTA and CDR2 FQGNSA. The CDR3 is 14 residues long. The CDR3 region has the DNA TGTGCCAGCAGCTTAGGTGGCGGGAACACTGAAGCTTTCTTT. Protein product: CASSLGGGNTEAFF.

The gene calls are TRBV9 and TRBJ1-6; no clear D. V was pared by 0 bases and J by 9 bases, with 13 bases between. Germline lookup yields CDR1 SGDLS and CDR2 YYNGEE. The CDR3 consists of 15 residues. This CDR3 reads CASSVAREASSPLHF. In DNA form, the CDR3 reads TGTGCCAGCAGCGTAGCGAGGGAAGCCAGTTCACCCCTCCACTTT.

About this clone itself: Other DNA sequences in the sample encode the same CDR3. V gene TRBV4-1 combines with J gene TRBJ2-1; the D gene is possibly TRBD2 (6 bases). The CDR3 is 17 amino acids. V lost 2 bases and J 0 bases, leaving 14 bases between the germline ends. Germline V gene sequence: CDR1 MGHRA, CDR2 YSYEKL. The CDR3 sequence: CASSQFGTPSSYNEQFF. Written as DNA, the CDR3 is TGCGCCAGCAGCCAATTCGGGACTCCGAGCTCCTACAATGAGCAGTTCTTC.

V gene TRBV25-1 combines with J gene TRBJ2-1; TRBD2 agrees at 9 bases. CDR3 size: 16 residues. Germline assignment: CDR1 MGHDK and CDR2 SYGVNS. V gave up 2 bases and J gave up 3 bases; unmatched junction bases: 5. DNA for the CDR3: TGTGCCAGCAGTGAAGGAGCGGGAGGACTCTACAATGAGCAGTTCTTC. This encodes CASSEGAGGLYNEQFF.

The J gene is TRBJ2-2, the V gene TRBV28, with D possibly matching TRBD2 (6 bases). This CDR3 comprises 15 residues. V was shortened by 6 bases and J by 3 bases, with 14 bases between the two germline ends. CDR1 and CDR2 from the germline V gene are MDHEN and SYDVKM. CDR3 DNA: TGTGCCAGCAGACTGATCAGGGAGGACACCGGGGAGCTGTTTTTT. Translating gives CASRLIREDTGELFF.

This clone was seen once. The rearrangement links TRBV11-1 to TRBJ2-2; 15 bases are a match to TRBD2. Germline V gene data show CDR1 as SGHAT and CDR2 as FQDESV (reference sequence). Trimming removed 5 bases from V and 6 bases from J; junction bases left unmatched: 13. The CDR3 length is 19 residues. CDR3 in DNA: TGTGCCAGCAGCCCGTCGGGACTAGCGGGAGGAGGGCGCGCCGGGGAGCTGTTTTTT. This codes for CASSPSGLAGGGRAGELFF.

This clone has more than one count but fewer than ten. The chain has TRBV27 and TRBJ1-2; D may be TRBD1 (6 bases). Germline CDR1 and CDR2: MNHEY and SMNVEV (reference sequence). Trimming removed 6 bases from V and 4 bases from J, with 18 bases in between. The CDR3 has 15 residues. The CDR3 region is CASSKSSDSGYGYTF. CDR3 bases: TGTGCCAGCAGCAAATCGTCGGACAGCGGCTATGGCTACACCTTC.

The genes are TRBV28 and TRBJ1-4; D remains unclear. The CDR3 is 15 amino acids. The germline V gene encodes CDR1 MDHEN and CDR2 SYDVKM. With 1 base removed from V and 8 bases from J, the gap between germline ends came to 14 bases. The chain's CDR3 is CASSLLNEEIEKLFF. Here the CDR3 DNA reads TGTGCCAGCAGTTTATTAAATGAGGAGATAGAAAAACTGTTTTTT.

This chain uses TRBV5-1 with TRBJ2-1; 9 nucleotides line up with TRBD2. The CDR3 is 17 residues long. Losses at the gene ends were 4 bases for V and 2 bases for J; bases not matched to a gene: 10. The germline CDR1 and CDR2 sequences are SGHRS and YFSETQ. For the CDR3, the DNA is TGCGCCAGCAGCAACAGGGGTGGCGGGGGGGCCTACAATGAGCAGTTCTTC. This translates into CASSNRGGGGAYNEQFF.

The genes are TRBV27 and TRBJ1-5; D is uncertain. V shed 3 bases and J shed 2 bases, with 5 bases lying between them. There are 13 residues in the CDR3. CDR1 and CDR2 from the germline V gene are MNHEY and SMNVEV (reference sequence). The CDR3 DNA follows: TGTGCCAGCAGTTTCGGTGGCAATCAGCCCCAGCATTTT. It codes for CASSFGGNQPQHF.

The V and J genes are TRBV12-5 and TRBJ2-2, with D possibly TRBD1 on 5 matching bases. Trimming shortened V by 2 bases and J by 5 bases, and 9 bases separated the two germline ends. CDR3 size: 14 residues. Germline CDR1 reads LGHNT; CDR2 reads FRNRAP. CDR3 protein: CASGLPRQTGELFF. The CDR3 nucleotides are TGTGCTAGTGGTTTGCCCCGACAGACCGGGGAGCTGTTTTTT.

This chain joins TRBV18 and TRBJ2-6; D is perhaps TRBD1 (5 bases). Trimming shortened V by 3 bases and J by 2 bases, and 14 bases separated the two germline ends. Germline V lookup: CDR1 KGHSH, CDR2 LQKENI. This CDR3 has 17 amino acids. The CDR3 is CASSPLKTQAGANVLTF. Written as DNA, the CDR3 is TGTGCCAGCTCACCCCTAAAAACACAGGCTGGGGCCAACGTCCTGACTTTC.

V and J are TRBV4-3 and TRBJ2-3, with 7 bases identical to TRBD2. The CDR3 contains 15 residues. Germline V gene lookup returns CDR1 LGHNA and CDR2 YSLEER. With 1 base clipped from V and 0 bases from J, the junction kept 1 base outside the gene matches. The DNA for the CDR3 is TGCGCCAGCAGCCAAGGGGGGGGGAGCACAGATACGCAGTATTTT. Protein: CASSQGGGSTDTQYF.

The CDR3 region is CASRWTGSSYEQYF. CDR3 bases: TGTGCCAGTAGGTGGACAGGGAGCTCCTACGAGCAGTACTTC. The chain uses TRBV27 and TRBJ2-7, with TRBD1 identical over 8 bases. The CDR3 has 14 residues. J was trimmed by 0 bases and V by 9 bases; bases with no gene match: 7. CDR1 and CDR2 from the germline V gene are MNHEY and SMNVEV (reference sequence).

This clone was observed a few times. As DNA, the CDR3 is TGTGCCAGCAGTGAAGGTCCGGGGTACAGCGAGCAGTACTTC. It specifies CASSEGPGYSEQYF. V usage is TRBV2 and J usage is TRBJ2-7, with a weak D call TRBD2 (5 bases). V lost 1 base to trimming and J lost 6 bases, with 13 bases between them. The CDR3 is 14 amino acids. The germline CDR1 and CDR2 sequences are SNHLY and FYNNEI. The variable domain in full, with the rest retrieved from reference TRBV2 and TRBJ2-7, is EPEVTQTPSHQVTQMGQEVILRCVPISNHLYFYWYRQILGQKVEFLVSFYNNEISEKSEIFDDQFSVERPDGSNFTLKIRSTKLEDSAMYFCASSEGPGYSEQYFGPGTRLTVT.

The V and J genes are TRBV6-6 and TRBJ2-7; the D gene is possibly TRBD1 (6 bases). The CDR3 spans 14 residues. The V end was cut by 6 bases, the J end by 0 bases, with 12 bases between. The V gene's germline CDR1 is MNHNY and CDR2 SVGAGI (reference sequence). CDR3 sequence (DNA): TGTGCCAGCAGACCACAGGGACCCTCCTACGAGCAGTACTTC. Translating gives CASRPQGPSYEQYF.